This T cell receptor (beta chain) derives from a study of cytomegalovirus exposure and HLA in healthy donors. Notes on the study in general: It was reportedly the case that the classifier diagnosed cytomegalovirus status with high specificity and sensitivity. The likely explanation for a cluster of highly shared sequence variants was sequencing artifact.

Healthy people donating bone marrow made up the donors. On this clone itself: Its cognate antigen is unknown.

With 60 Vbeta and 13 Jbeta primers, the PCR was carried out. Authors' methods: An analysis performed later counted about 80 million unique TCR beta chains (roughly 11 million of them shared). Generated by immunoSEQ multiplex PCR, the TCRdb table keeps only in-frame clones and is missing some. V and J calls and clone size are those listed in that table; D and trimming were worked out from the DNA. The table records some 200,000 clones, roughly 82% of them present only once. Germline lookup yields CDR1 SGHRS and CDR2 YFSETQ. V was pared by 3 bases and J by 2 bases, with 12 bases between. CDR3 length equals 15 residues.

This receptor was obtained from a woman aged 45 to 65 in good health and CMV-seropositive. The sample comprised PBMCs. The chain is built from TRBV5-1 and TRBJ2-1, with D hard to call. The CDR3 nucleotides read TGCGCCAGCAGCTCCTCTGGCGGTACCTACAATGAGCAGTTCTTC. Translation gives CASSSSGGTYNEQFF.